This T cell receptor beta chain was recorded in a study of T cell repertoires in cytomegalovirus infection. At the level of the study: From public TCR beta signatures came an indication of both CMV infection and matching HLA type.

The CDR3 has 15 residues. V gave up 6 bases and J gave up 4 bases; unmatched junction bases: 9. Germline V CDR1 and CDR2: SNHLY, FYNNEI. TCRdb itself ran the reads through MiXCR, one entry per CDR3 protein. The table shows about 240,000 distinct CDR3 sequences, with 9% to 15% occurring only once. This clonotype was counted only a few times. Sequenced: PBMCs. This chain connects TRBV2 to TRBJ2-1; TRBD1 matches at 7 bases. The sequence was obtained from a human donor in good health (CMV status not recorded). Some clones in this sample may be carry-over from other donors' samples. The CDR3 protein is CASSKTGLNYNEQFF. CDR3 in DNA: TGTGCCAGCAGCAAGACAGGGCTTAATTACAATGAGCAGTTCTTC. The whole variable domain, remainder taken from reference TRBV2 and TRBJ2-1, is EPEVTQTPSHQVTQMGQEVILRCVPISNHLYFYWYRQILGQKVEFLVSFYNNEISEKSEIFDDQFSVERPDGSNFTLKIRSTKLEDSAMYFCASSKTGLNYNEQFFGPGTRLTVL.